This T cell receptor beta chain was recovered during a study of cytomegalovirus exposure and HLA in healthy donors. General study results and limits: A later analysis linked a missense DCLRE1C variant to TCR beta V- and J-gene trimming. Across donors, sequencing depth was assumed by presence/absence analyses to be roughly uniform.

The study ran its PCR with 60 Vbeta and 13 Jbeta primers. Under the authors' procedure: A later analysis counted approximately 80 million unique TCR beta chains, 10 million to 12 million shared. Only in-frame clones appear in the TCRdb table, and some are missing; sequencing was by immunoSEQ multiplex PCR. V and J calls and clone size come straight from that table; D and trimming were deduced from the DNA. This table has 150,000 to 200,000 clones, roughly 87% appearing once. On this clone itself: What it binds is not known.

Per germline, CDR1 WNHNN and CDR2 SYGVQD (reference sequence). This CDR3 is built from 16 residues. V was shortened by 0 bases and J by 1 base, with 9 bases between the two germline ends. Source material: PBMCs. The TCR sequence derives from a girl under three years old in good health and CMV-seronegative. The chain combines TRBV10-1 with TRBJ2-2, with TRBD1 as a possible D gene (5 bases). Here the CDR3 reads CASSESFQGNTGELFF. CDR3 nucleotides: TGCGCCAGCAGTGAGTCGTTTCAGGGGAACACCGGGGAGCTGTTTTTT.